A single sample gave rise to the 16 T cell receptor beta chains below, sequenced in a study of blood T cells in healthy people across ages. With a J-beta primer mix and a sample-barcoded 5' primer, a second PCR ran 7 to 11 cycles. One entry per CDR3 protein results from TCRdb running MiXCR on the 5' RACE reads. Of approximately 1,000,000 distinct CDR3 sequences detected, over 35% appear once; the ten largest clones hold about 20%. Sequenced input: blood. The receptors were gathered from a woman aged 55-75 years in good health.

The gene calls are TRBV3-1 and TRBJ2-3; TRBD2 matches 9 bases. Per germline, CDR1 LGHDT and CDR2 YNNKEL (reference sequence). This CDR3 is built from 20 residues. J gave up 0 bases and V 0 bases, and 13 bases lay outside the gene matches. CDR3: CASSQEAAGGLPPSTDTQYF. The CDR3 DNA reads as TGTGCCAGCAGCCAAGAAGCTGCGGGAGGGCTTCCTCCTAGCACAGATACGCAGTATTTT.

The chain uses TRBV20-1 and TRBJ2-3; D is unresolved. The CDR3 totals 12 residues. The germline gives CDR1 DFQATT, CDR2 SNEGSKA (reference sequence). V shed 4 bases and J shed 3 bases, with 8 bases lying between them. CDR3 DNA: TGCAGTGCTAACCTGGATACAGATACGCAGTATTTT. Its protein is CSANLDTDTQYF.

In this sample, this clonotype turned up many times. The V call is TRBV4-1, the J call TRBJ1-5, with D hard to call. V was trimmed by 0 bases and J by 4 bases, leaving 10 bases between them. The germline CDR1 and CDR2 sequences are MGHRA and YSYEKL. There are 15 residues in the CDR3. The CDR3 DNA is TGCGCCAGCAGCCAAGATCCCCTGCCAAATCAGCCCCAGCATTTT. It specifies CASSQDPLPNQPQHF.

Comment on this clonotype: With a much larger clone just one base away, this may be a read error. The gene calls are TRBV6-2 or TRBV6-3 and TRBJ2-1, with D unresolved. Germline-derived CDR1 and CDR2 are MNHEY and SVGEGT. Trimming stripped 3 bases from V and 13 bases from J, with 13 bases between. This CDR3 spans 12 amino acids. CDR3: CASSYLEETQFF. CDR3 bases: TGTGCCAGCAGTTATTTAGAAGAGACCCAGTTCTTC.

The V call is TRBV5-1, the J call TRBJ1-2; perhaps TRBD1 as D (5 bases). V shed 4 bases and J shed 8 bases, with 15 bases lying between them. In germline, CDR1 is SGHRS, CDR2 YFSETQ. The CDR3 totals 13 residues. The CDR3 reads CASSTSGGEGYTF. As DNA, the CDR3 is TGCGCCAGCAGCACGTCCGGGGGAGAAGGCTACACCTTC.

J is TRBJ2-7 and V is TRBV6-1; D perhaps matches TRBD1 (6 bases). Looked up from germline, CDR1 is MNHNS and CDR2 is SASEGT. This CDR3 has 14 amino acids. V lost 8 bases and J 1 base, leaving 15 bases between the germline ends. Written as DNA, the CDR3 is TGTGCCAGCGACAGGCCTCTGGAGTCCTACGAGCAGTACTTC. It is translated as CASDRPLESYEQYF.

The CDR3 reads CATSRRTGGAETQYF. The CDR3 DNA follows: TGTGCCACCAGCAGACGGACAGGGGGCGCAGAGACCCAGTACTTC. This chain connects TRBV15 to TRBJ2-5, with 11 bases aligning to TRBD1. In germline, CDR1 is LNHNV, CDR2 YYDKDF (reference sequence). Unmatched junction bases numbered 3, after V lost 2 bases and J lost 4 bases. This CDR3 is built from 15 residues. Full variable domain (outside the CDR3, taken from reference TRBV15 and TRBJ2-5): DAMVIQNPRYQVTQFGKPVTLSCSQTLNHNVMYWYQQKSSQAPKLLFHYYDKDFNNEADTPDNFQSRRPNTSFCFLDIRSPGLGDTAMYLCATSRRTGGAETQYFGPGTRLLVL.

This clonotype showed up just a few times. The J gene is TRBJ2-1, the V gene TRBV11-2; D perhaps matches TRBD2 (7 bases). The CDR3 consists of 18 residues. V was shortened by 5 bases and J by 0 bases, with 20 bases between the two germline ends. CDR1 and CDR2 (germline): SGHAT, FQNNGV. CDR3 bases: TGTGCCAGCAGCCCCCGTGAGGGGGGGTCAAGCTCCTACAATGAGCAGTTCTTC. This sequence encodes CASSPREGGSSSYNEQFF.

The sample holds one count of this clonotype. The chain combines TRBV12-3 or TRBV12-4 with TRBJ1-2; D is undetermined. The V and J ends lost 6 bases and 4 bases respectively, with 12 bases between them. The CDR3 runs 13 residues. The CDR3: CASRVQESYGYTF. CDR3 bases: TGTGCCAGCAGAGTGCAGGAAAGCTATGGCTACACCTTC.

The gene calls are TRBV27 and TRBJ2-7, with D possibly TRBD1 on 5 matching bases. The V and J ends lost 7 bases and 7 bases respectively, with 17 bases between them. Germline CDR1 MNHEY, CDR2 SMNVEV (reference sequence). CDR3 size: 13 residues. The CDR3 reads CASKGALGNEQYF. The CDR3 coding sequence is TGTGCCAGCAAAGGGGCCCTAGGGAATGAGCAGTACTTC.

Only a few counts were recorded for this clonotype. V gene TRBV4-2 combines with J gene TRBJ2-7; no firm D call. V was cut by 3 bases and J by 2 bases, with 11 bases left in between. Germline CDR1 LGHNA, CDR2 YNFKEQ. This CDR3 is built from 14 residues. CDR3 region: CASSHDRVPYEQYF. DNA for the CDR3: TGTGCCAGCAGCCATGATCGTGTTCCCTACGAGCAGTACTTC.

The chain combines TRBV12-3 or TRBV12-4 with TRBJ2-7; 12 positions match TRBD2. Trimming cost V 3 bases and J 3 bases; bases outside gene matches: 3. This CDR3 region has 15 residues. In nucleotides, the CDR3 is TGTGCCAGCAGTTTCACGACTAGCGGGAGCTACGAGCAGTACTTC. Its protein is CASSFTTSGSYEQYF.

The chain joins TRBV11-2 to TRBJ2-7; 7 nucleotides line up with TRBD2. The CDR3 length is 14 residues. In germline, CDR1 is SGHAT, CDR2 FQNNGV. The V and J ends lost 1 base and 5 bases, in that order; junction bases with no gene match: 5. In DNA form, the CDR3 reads TGTGCCAGCAGCTTAGGGCGGGAGTCCAACGAGCAGTACTTC. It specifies CASSLGRESNEQYF. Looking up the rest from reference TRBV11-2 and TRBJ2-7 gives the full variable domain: EAGVAQSPRYKIIEKRQSVAFWCNPISGHATLYWYQQILGQGPKLLIQFQNNGVVDDSQLPKDRFSAERLKGVDSTLKIQPAKLEDSAVYLCASSLGRESNEQYFGPGTRLTVT.

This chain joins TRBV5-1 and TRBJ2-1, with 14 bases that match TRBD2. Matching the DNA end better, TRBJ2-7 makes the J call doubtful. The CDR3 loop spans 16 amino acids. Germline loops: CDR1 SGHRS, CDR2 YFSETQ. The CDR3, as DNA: TGCGCCAGCAGAAAAGGGGGACTAGCGGGAGCCAATGAGCAGTACTTC. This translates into CASRKGGLAGANEQYF.

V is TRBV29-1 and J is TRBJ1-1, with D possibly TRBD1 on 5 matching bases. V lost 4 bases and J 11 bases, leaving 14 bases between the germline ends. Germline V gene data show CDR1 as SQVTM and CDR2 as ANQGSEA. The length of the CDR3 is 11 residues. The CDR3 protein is CSVAGDRIAFF. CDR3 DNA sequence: TGCAGCGTTGCTGGGGACCGGATCGCTTTCTTT.

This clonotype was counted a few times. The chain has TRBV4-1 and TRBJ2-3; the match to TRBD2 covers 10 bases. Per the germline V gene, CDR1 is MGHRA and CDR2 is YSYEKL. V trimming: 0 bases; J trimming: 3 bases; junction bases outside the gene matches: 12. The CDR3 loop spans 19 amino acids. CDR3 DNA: TGCGCCAGCAGCCAAGATTATTGGGCTAGCGGGAGTGGGACAGATACGCAGTATTTT. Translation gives CASSQDYWASGSGTDTQYF.